This T cell receptor beta chain was sequenced during a study of T-cell memory formation after mild COVID-19. TCRdb itself ran the 5' RACE reads through MiXCR, one entry per CDR3 protein. The profile covers 250,000 to 400,000 distinct CDR3 sequences, with more than 13% appearing a single time and roughly 21% taken by the ten largest. The CDR3 spans 14 residues. V gave up 8 bases and J gave up 5 bases, with 15 bases separating them. CDR1 is SGHTA, CDR2 FQGNSA, per germline. This clonotype has only a few counts. The rearrangement links TRBV7-2 to TRBJ1-4, with a weak D call TRBD1 (6 bases). This receptor was obtained from a man younger than 35 who had mild COVID-19 (a few samples of this study predate the infection). Cell type and time point are not known. The sample consisted of PBMCs or a T cell subset sorted from them (not recorded which). DNA for the CDR3: TGTGCCAGCGGCGGACAGCTACCAAATGAAAAACTGTTTTTT. Its translation: CASGGQLPNEKLFF. Based on the CDR3 plus reference TRBV7-2 and TRBJ1-4, the full variable domain is GAGVSQSPSNKVTEKGKDVELRCDPISGHTALYWYRQSLGQGLEFLIYFQGNSAPDKSGLPSDRFSAERTGGSVSTLTIQRTQQEDSAVYLCASGGQLPNEKLFFGSGTQLSVL.